This entry describes one T cell receptor beta chain. The antigen is not known. CDR1 and CDR2 from the germline V gene are SGHRS and YFSETQ. This CDR3 is 15 amino acids long. V was shortened by 4 bases and J by 2 bases, with 12 bases between the two germline ends. The sample originates from a study of vaccination effects on CD4 cells after COVID-19. Study-level background: Participants got two doses of BNT162b2 or mRNA-1273 vaccine.

Broader study findings: Early post-infection timepoints were missing from the study, which also had few convalescent patients. Common cold coronavirus cross-reactivity was shown by only 1 of 255 vaccine-induced clones in healthy vaccinees.

Here immunoSEQ multiplex PCR was the method, and the copy in TCRdb shows in-frame clones only, minus some. The sample carries roughly 33,000 clones, around four fifths recorded once. Viral peptide pool expansion of antigen-specific CD4+ T cells preceded sequencing in the ViraFEST assay. Culturing for around eleven days preceded CD4+ T cell isolation. Nucleocapsid antibodies were negative in the vaccine recipients, who had never had SARS-CoV-2 infection. Cultures got half-medium changes with IL-2 on days 3 and 7. This sequence joins TRBV5-1 and TRBJ1-4; perhaps TRBD1 as D (6 bases). Sample: CD4+ T cells from PBMCs cultured with HCoV-OC43 spike peptides, taken before COVID-19 vaccination. Indicated subset: HCoV-OC43 spike overlapping peptide pool stimulation. The source is a human donor who received a COVID-19 vaccine. The CDR3 is CASSPTGRTNEKLFF. The CDR3 coding sequence is TGCGCCAGCAGCCCGACAGGAAGGACTAATGAAAAACTGTTTTTT. Full variable domain (remainder filled in from reference TRBV5-1 and TRBJ1-4): KAGVTQTPRYLIKTRGQQVTLSCSPISGHRSVSWYQQTPGQGLQFLFEYFSETQRNKGNFPGRFSGRQFSNSRSEMNVSTLELGDSALYLCASSPTGRTNEKLFFGSGTQLSVL.